Below, 2 T cell receptor beta chains from the same sample are listed, as sequenced in a study of CXCR3-negative and CXCR3-positive naive CD8 T cells. The method, 5' RACE with UMI labels, was used to prepare the TRB cDNA libraries. TCRdb reprocessed the 5' RACE reads and keeps a single row for each CDR3 protein, giving no DNA. Reported are about 43,000 distinct CDR3 sequences; the ten largest clones contain about 10%. The specimen was memory CD8+ T cells from blood. The origin of the receptors is a human donor in good health. Some clones in this sample may be carry-over from other donors' samples.

The gene calls are TRBV25-1 and TRBJ1-2; the TCRdb call, TRBD1, lacks DNA for checking. CDR3 length: 15 residues. Per the germline V gene, CDR1 is MGHDK and CDR2 is SYGVNS. CDR3 in amino acids: CTSSELGVESYGYTF.

The V gene is TRBV4-2, the J gene TRBJ1-2; lacking DNA, the TRBD1 call made by TCRdb goes unchecked. This CDR3 contains 13 residues. Germline V gene sequence: CDR1 LGHNA, CDR2 YNFKEQ. The CDR3 reads CASTRGTAYGYTF.